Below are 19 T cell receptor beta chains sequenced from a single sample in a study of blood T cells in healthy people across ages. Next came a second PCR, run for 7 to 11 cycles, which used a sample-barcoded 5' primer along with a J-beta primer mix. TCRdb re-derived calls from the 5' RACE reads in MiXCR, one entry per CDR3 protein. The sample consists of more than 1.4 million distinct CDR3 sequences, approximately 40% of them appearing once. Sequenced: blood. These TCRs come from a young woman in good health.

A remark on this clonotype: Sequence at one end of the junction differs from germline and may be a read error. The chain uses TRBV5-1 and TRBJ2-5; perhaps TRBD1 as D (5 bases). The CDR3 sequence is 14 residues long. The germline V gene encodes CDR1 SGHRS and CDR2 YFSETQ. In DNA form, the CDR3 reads TGCGCCAGCAGCTTGGAGGGGCAGCAAGAGACCCGGTACTTC. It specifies CASSLEGQQETRYF.

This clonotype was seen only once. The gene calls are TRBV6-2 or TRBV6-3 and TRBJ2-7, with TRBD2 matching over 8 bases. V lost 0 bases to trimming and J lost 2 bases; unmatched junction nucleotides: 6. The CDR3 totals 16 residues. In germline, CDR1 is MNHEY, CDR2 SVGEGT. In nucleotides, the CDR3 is TGTGCCAGCAGTTACTCGATAGCGGGACCGCCCTACGAGCAGTACTTC. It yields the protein CASSYSIAGPPYEQYF.

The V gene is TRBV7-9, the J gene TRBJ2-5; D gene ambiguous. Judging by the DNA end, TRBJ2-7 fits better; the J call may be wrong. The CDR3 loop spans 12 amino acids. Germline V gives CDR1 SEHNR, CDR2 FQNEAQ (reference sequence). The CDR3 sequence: CASSLDTHEQYF. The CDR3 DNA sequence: TGTGCCAGCAGCTTAGATACCCACGAGCAGTACTTC.

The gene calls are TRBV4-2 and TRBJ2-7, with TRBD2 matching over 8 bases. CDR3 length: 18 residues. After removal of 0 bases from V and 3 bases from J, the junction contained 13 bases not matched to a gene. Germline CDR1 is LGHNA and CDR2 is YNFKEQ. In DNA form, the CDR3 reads TGTGCCAGCAGCCAAGAAAAATCAGCGGGAGCGAACAACTACGAGCAGTACTTC. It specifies CASSQEKSAGANNYEQYF.

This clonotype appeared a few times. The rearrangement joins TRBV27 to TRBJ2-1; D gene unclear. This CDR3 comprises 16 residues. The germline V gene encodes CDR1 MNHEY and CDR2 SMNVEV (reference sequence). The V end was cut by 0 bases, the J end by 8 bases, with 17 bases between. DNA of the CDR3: TGTGCCAGCAGTTTATCGGTAGCAGCAGGCGAGGATGAGCAGTTCTTC. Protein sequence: CASSLSVAAGEDEQFF.

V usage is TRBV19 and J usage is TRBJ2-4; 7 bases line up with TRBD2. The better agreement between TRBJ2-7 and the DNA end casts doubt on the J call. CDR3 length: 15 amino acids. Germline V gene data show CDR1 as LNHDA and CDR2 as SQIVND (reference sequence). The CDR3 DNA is TGTGCCAGTAGTATAGATCTGGGACTATCCTACGAGCAGTACTTC. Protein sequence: CASSIDLGLSYEQYF.

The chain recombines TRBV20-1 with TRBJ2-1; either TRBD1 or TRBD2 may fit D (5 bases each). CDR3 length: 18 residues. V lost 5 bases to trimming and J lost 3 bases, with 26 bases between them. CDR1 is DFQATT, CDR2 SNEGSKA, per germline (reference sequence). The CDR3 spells CSAEPGTDLNGYYNEQFF. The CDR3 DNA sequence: TGCAGTGCTGAGCCCGGGACCGACCTTAACGGGTACTACAATGAGCAGTTCTTC.

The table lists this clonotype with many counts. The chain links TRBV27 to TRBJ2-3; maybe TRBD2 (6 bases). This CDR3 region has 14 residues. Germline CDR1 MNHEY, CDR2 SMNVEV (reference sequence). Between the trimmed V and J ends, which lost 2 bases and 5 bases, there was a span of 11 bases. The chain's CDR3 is CASSLGLGGDTQYF. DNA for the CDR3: TGTGCCAGCAGTTTAGGTCTGGGGGGAGATACGCAGTATTTT.

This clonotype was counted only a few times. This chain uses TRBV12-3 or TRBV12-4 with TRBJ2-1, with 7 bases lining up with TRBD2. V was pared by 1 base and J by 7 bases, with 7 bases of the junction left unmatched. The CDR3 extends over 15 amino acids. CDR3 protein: CASSLGGGWPNEQFF. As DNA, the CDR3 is TGTGCCAGCAGTTTAGGGGGGGGGTGGCCAAATGAGCAGTTCTTC.

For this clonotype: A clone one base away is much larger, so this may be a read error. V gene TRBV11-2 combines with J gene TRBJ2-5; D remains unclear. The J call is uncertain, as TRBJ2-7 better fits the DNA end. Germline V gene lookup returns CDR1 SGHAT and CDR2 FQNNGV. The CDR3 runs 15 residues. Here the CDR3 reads CASSFIAVSSCEQYF. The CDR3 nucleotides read TGTGCCAGCAGCTTCATTGCGGTCTCCTCCTGCGAGCAGTACTTC.

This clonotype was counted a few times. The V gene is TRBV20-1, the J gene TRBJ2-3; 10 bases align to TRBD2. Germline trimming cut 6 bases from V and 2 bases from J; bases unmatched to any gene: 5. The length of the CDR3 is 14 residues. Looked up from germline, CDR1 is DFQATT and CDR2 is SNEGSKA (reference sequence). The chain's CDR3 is CSAILAGNTDTQYF. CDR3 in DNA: TGCAGTGCCATACTAGCGGGGAACACAGATACGCAGTATTTT.

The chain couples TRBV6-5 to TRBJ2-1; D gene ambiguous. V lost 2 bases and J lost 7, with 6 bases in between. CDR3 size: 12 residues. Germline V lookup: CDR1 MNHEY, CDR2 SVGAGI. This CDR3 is CASSYAGNEQFF. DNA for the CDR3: TGTGCCAGCAGTTACGCCGGGAATGAGCAGTTCTTC.

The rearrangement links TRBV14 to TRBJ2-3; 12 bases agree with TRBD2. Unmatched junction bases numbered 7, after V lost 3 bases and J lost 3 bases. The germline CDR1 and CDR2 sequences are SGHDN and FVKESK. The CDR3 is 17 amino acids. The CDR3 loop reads CASSQRGTSGWTDTQYF. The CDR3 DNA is TGTGCCAGCAGCCAGAGGGGGACTAGCGGGTGGACAGATACGCAGTATTTT.

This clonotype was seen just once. The CDR3 loop is CSARDPGVWGTEAFF. As DNA, the CDR3 is TGCAGTGCTAGGGACCCGGGGGTGTGGGGCACTGAAGCTTTCTTT. J is TRBJ1-1 and V is TRBV20-1; a weak D match, TRBD1 (5 bases). CDR1 and CDR2 (germline): DFQATT, SNEGSKA (reference sequence). This CDR3 comprises 15 residues. V shed 3 bases and J shed 4 bases, with 18 bases lying between them.

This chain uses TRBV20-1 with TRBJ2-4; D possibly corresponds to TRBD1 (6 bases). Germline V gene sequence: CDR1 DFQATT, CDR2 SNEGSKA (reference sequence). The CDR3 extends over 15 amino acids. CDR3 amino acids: CRATGHTIAKNIQYF. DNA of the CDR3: TGCAGGGCGACAGGTCATACAATAGCCAAAAACATTCAGTACTTC.

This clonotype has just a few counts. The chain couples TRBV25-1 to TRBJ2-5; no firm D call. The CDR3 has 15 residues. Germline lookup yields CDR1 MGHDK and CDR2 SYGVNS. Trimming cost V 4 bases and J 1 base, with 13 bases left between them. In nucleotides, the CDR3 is TGTGCCAGCAGTGTTAGCCCGAGCCCCCAAGAGACCCAGTACTTC. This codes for CASSVSPSPQETQYF.

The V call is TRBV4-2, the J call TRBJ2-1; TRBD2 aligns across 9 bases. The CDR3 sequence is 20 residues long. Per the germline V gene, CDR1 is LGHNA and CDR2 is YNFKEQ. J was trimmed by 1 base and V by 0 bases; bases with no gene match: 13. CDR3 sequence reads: CASSQEGRLAGGRSYNEQFF. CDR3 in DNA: TGTGCCAGCAGCCAAGAAGGTCGGCTCGCGGGAGGGAGGTCCTACAATGAGCAGTTCTTC.

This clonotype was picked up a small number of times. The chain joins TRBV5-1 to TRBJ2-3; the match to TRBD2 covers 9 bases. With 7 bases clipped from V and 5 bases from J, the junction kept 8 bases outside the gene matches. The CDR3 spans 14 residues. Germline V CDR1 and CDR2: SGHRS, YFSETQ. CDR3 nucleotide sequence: TGCGCCAGCGAAGGTAGCGGGAGAAGAGATACGCAGTATTTT. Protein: CASEGSGRRDTQYF. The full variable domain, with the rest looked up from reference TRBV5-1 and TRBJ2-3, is KAGVTQTPRYLIKTRGQQVTLSCSPISGHRSVSWYQQTPGQGLQFLFEYFSETQRNKGNFPGRFSGRQFSNSRSEMNVSTLELGDSALYLCASEGSGRRDTQYFGPGTRLTVL.

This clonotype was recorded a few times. The CDR3 nucleotides read TGTGCCAGCAGTTACTGGGGCGGAGAGCAGTTCTTC. Its translation: CASSYWGGEQFF. The chain employs TRBV6-2 or TRBV6-3 and TRBJ2-1; a weak D match, TRBD1 (5 bases). The V end lost 1 base, the J end lost 10 bases, and 8 bases lay between the germline ends. The CDR3 is 12 residues long. Germline CDR1 reads MNHEY; CDR2 reads SVGEGT.